Described below is a single TCR beta chain sequence and its context. The sample comes from a study of Ad26.COV2.S vaccination and SARS-CoV-2 variants. The wider study: Dosing was one shot or two shots 56 days apart.

Between the trimmed V and J ends, which lost 6 bases and 2 bases, there was a span of 10 bases. The CDR3 runs 13 residues. Looked up from germline, CDR1 is MDHEN and CDR2 is SYDVKM. Clones were sequenced by immunoSEQ multiplex PCR, and TCRdb holds only the in-frame ones, with some missing. The top ten clones hold 2% to 2.5% of a sample with roughly 320,000 clones, 85% of them seen once. Stated treatment: around 19 received Ad26.COV2.S at low or high dose, single or two shots; roughly 5 received placebo; per-sample allocation not given. Sampling occurred on day 63 after the first vaccine or placebo injection. Wuhan-strain spike was delivered by a replication-incompetent Ad26 vector.

This sequence joins TRBV28 and TRBJ1-2, with D uncertain. Sequencing used peripheral blood, obtained in a trial of Ad26.COV2.S vaccine versus placebo. The TCR comes from a person aged 18-60 years who received the Ad26.COV2.S COVID-19 vaccine or a placebo. Written as DNA, the CDR3 is TGTGCCAGCAGAATCGGGCTCAACTATGGCTACACCTTC. Its protein is CASRIGLNYGYTF.